These 29 T cell receptor beta chains came from one sample sequenced in a study of shared clonotypes between healthy human individuals. Sequenced by immunoSEQ multiplex PCR; TCRdb stores in-frame clones only, minus some. The sample holds approximately 2.3 million clones, 80% to 95% seen once. The source material was naive CD4+ T cells from PBMCs. Documented subset: CD45RA+ positively selected. The source is a man aged 18 to 30 in good health. Some clones in this sample may be carry-over from other donors' samples.

This clone was observed a single time. Other DNA sequences in the sample encode the same CDR3. The rearrangement joins TRBV5-6 to TRBJ1-3; D not resolved. Trimming took off 1 base at V and 4 bases at J, with 3 bases between the two ends. The CDR3 loop spans 12 amino acids. From germline, CDR1 is SGHDT and CDR2 YYEEEE. The CDR3 bases are TGTGCCAGCAGCTTGTCCGGAAACACCATATATTTT. Protein sequence: CASSLSGNTIYF.

J is TRBJ2-2 and V is TRBV15; D unclear. The CDR3 totals 16 residues. Trimming removed 1 base from V and 1 base from J, with 10 bases in between. Germline V gives CDR1 LNHNV, CDR2 YYDKDF (reference sequence). This CDR3 is CATSRGENRNTGELFF. DNA of the CDR3: TGTGCCACCAGCAGAGGGGAAAATCGGAACACCGGGGAGCTGTTTTTT.

V usage is TRBV6-6 and J usage is TRBJ1-1; TRBD1 might be the D (5 bases). The length of the CDR3 is 14 residues. Germline-derived CDR1 and CDR2 are MNHNY and SVGAGI (reference sequence). V shed 0 bases and J shed 7 bases, with 12 bases lying between them. This chain's CDR3 is CASSYSLQELEAFF. CDR3 nucleotide sequence: TGTGCCAGCAGTTACTCCCTACAGGAGCTTGAAGCTTTCTTT.

The V gene is TRBV13, the J gene TRBJ2-2; no clear D. The germline V gene encodes CDR1 PRHDT and CDR2 FYEKMQ (reference sequence). The CDR3 is made up of 13 amino acids. V dropped 2 bases and J dropped 8 bases, with 9 bases sitting between them. CDR3: CASSLSPRGELFF. The CDR3 DNA reads TGTGCCAGCAGCTTATCCCCTCGTGGGGAGCTGTTTTTT.

V is TRBV2 and J is TRBJ1-5, with D possibly matching TRBD1 (6 bases). V lost 1 base to trimming and J lost 5 bases, with 12 bases between them. The CDR3 runs to 15 residues. The V gene's germline CDR1 is SNHLY and CDR2 FYNNEI. Here the CDR3 reads CASSEERGGDQPQHF. The CDR3 nucleotides read TGTGCCAGCAGTGAAGAAAGGGGGGGGGATCAGCCCCAGCATTTT.

J is TRBJ1-2 and V is TRBV19, with D uncertain. V lost 11 bases and J lost 2, with 21 bases in between. Looked up from germline, CDR1 is LNHDA and CDR2 is SQIVND (reference sequence). This CDR3 has 15 amino acids. Here the CDR3 reads CALTTGVTYNYGYTF. The CDR3 nucleotides read TGTGCCTTGACGACCGGAGTCACTTACAACTATGGCTACACCTTC.

V is TRBV9 and J is TRBJ1-1, with D possibly TRBD1 on 6 matching bases. Trimming left V 3 bases short and J 4 bases short, with 16 bases between. The CDR3 consists of 15 residues. Germline V lookup: CDR1 SGDLS, CDR2 YYNGEE. Here the CDR3 DNA reads TGTGCCAGCAGCGCGGAACCGGGACAAGTCACTGAAGCTTTCTTT. Translating gives CASSAEPGQVTEAFF.

This sequence joins TRBV19 and TRBJ1-2; possibly TRBD1 for D (6 bases). The CDR3 contains 16 residues. The V and J ends lost 4 bases and 5 bases respectively, with 20 bases between them. Per the germline V gene, CDR1 is LNHDA and CDR2 is SQIVND (reference sequence). DNA of the CDR3: TGTGCCAGTAGTAGGGGTACAGGGAGATTTGATTATGGCTACACCTTC. Encoded protein: CASSRGTGRFDYGYTF.

This clone was found once. The chain couples TRBV7-8 to TRBJ2-7, with D possibly being TRBD2 (6 bases). CDR1 is SGHVS, CDR2 FQNEAQ, per germline. The length of the CDR3 is 16 residues. V was trimmed by 1 base and J by 0 bases, leaving 13 bases between them. The chain's CDR3 is CASSLDWAGNSYEQYF. The CDR3 region has the DNA TGTGCCAGCAGCTTAGACTGGGCGGGGAACTCCTACGAGCAGTACTTC.

The chain has TRBV7-9 and TRBJ1-1; D is perhaps TRBD1 (6 bases). The germline CDR1 and CDR2 sequences are SEHNR and FQNEAQ (reference sequence). This CDR3 is 13 amino acids long. V gave up 2 bases and J gave up 11 bases, with 15 bases separating them. Written as DNA, the CDR3 is TGTGCCAGCAGCTTATCCCGGGGGGCGACCGCTTTCTTT. Translating gives CASSLSRGATAFF.

This clone has only one observation. This sequence joins TRBV21-1 and TRBJ2-7; the tabulated D call, TRBD1, remains unverified against the DNA. TRBV21-1 is a known pseudogene. The CDR3 spans 14 residues. The CDR3 region has the DNA TGTGCCAGCAGCAACACAGGCCGGGCCTACGAGCAGTACTTC. Encoded protein: CASSNTGRAYEQYF.

V and J are TRBV28 and TRBJ1-4, with D uncertain. Trimming cost V 5 bases and J 5 bases, with 15 bases left between them. CDR1 MDHEN and CDR2 SYDVKM come from the germline V gene. This CDR3 is 15 amino acids long. The DNA for the CDR3 is TGTGCCAGCAGTCTCGGCCCAGGATCCAATGAAAAACTGTTTTTT. Encoded protein: CASSLGPGSNEKLFF. The variable domain in full, with the rest retrieved from reference TRBV28 and TRBJ1-4, is DVKVTQSSRYLVKRTGEKVFLECVQDMDHENMFWYRQDPGLGLRLIYFSYDVKMKEKGDIPEGYSVSREKKERFSLILESASTNQTSMYLCASSLGPGSNEKLFFGSGTQLSVL.

The rearrangement links TRBV7-2 to TRBJ2-7; the D gene is possibly TRBD2 (6 bases). This CDR3 has 15 residues. Trimming removed 5 bases from V and 2 bases from J, with 16 bases in between. CDR1 and CDR2 (germline): SGHTA, FQGNSA. In DNA, the CDR3 is TGTGCCAGCAGCGGAGGGGCTAGTCTGACCTACGAGCAGTACTTC. Its protein is CASSGGASLTYEQYF.

With regard to this clone: The same CDR3 is also encoded by other DNA sequences in this sample. The V call is TRBV7-9, the J call TRBJ2-5; D is undetermined. V was shortened by 1 base and J by 5 bases, with 5 bases between the two germline ends. CDR3 length equals 12 residues. Germline V gives CDR1 SEHNR, CDR2 FQNEAQ (reference sequence). The CDR3 DNA is TGTGCCAGCAGCTTAGTTAGCGAGACCCAGTACTTC. Protein sequence: CASSLVSETQYF.

Here the CDR3 DNA reads TGTGCCAGCAGCTTACCTATTAGTACCGGGGAGCTGTTTTTT. The encoded protein is CASSLPISTGELFF. The chain combines TRBV7-2 with TRBJ2-2; D not resolved. This CDR3 has 14 residues. The ends were cut back, 2 bases at V and 5 bases at J, with 9 bases in the middle. Germline V gives CDR1 SGHTA, CDR2 FQGNSA.

This clone appeared once. The rearrangement joins TRBV7-3 to TRBJ2-7; TRBD1 is a possible D gene (6 bases). V dropped 5 bases and J dropped 2 bases, with 16 bases sitting between them. CDR3 size: 15 residues. Germline-derived CDR1 and CDR2 are SGHTA and FQGTGA. CDR3 region: CASSRFKGQPYEQYF. In DNA, the CDR3 is TGTGCCAGCAGCCGATTTAAAGGACAGCCCTACGAGCAGTACTTC.

The DNA for the CDR3 is TGTGCCAGCAGCCCCGCCGGGGGGCTAGCGGCTTCCTACAATGAGCAGTTCTTC. Protein sequence: CASSPAGGLAASYNEQFF. The J gene is TRBJ2-1, the V gene TRBV4-2, with D perhaps TRBD2 (7 bases). The CDR3 runs to 18 residues. Germline V CDR1 and CDR2: LGHNA, YNFKEQ. V lost 4 bases and J 1 base, leaving 20 bases between the germline ends.

The CDR3 nucleotides are TGTGCCAGCAGCGCGCTCTCAGCCGGGGAGACCCAGTACTTC. It translates to CASSALSAGETQYF. The chain joins TRBV9 to TRBJ2-5; D is unclear. V was clipped by 3 bases and J by 5 bases, with 14 bases between them. Germline CDR1 is SGDLS and CDR2 is YYNGEE. The CDR3 spans 14 residues.

The rearrangement joins TRBV10-3 to TRBJ2-5; possibly TRBD2 for D (6 bases). Per the germline V gene, CDR1 is ENHRY and CDR2 is SYGVKD. CDR3 length equals 12 residues. V lost 3 bases to trimming and J lost 4 bases, with 6 bases between them. The chain's CDR3 is CAISDGGETQYF. CDR3 bases: TGTGCCATCAGTGACGGGGGAGAGACCCAGTACTTC.

The chain carries TRBV5-4 and TRBJ2-6, with 9 bases aligning to TRBD1. Trimming at V came to 4 bases and at J to 0 bases, leaving 8 bases not matched to a gene. The CDR3 is 18 amino acids. Looked up from germline, CDR1 is SGHNT and CDR2 is YYREEE (reference sequence). The CDR3 nucleotides are TGTGCCAGCAGCCAACCACAGGGGGCCGGCTCTGGGGCCAACGTCCTGACTTTC. Its protein is CASSQPQGAGSGANVLTF.

For this clone: Distinct nucleotide sequences in the sample also encode this CDR3. The gene calls are TRBV5-1 and TRBJ1-1; D perhaps matches TRBD1 (5 bases). Per the germline V gene, CDR1 is SGHRS and CDR2 is YFSETQ. The CDR3 extends over 14 amino acids. Trimming removed 2 bases from V and 2 bases from J, with 10 bases in between. The CDR3 DNA reads TGCGCCAGCAGCTTCGGGGGACTTAACACTGAAGCTTTCTTT. As protein: CASSFGGLNTEAFF. The full variable domain, in which reference TRBV5-1 and TRBJ1-1 provide the parts outside the CDR3, is KAGVTQTPRYLIKTRGQQVTLSCSPISGHRSVSWYQQTPGQGLQFLFEYFSETQRNKGNFPGRFSGRQFSNSRSEMNVSTLELGDSALYLCASSFGGLNTEAFFGQGTRLTVV.

The V and J genes are TRBV5-1 and TRBJ1-4; 8 bases map to TRBD1. Germline CDR1 SGHRS, CDR2 YFSETQ. The CDR3 extends over 17 amino acids. The V segment lost 1 base and the J segment 0 bases; nucleotides outside the gene matches: 5. DNA of the CDR3: TGCGCCAGCAGCTTGCAACCACAGGGGGCAACTAATGAAAAACTGTTTTTT. Translation: CASSLQPQGATNEKLFF.

This clone was found once. V is TRBV7-8 and J is TRBJ2-7; no definite D call. This CDR3 is built from 12 residues. Germline V gene sequence: CDR1 SGHVS, CDR2 FQNEAQ. Trimming removed 5 bases at V and 2 bases at J, with 7 bases between. This chain's CDR3 is CASSPLPYEQYF. CDR3 bases: TGTGCCAGCAGCCCCCTGCCCTACGAGCAGTACTTC.

This clone appeared a few times. The chain couples TRBV30 to TRBJ1-5; no firm D call. This CDR3 has 13 amino acids. V shed 2 bases and J shed 4 bases, with 9 bases lying between them. Germline V gives CDR1 GTSNPN, CDR2 SVGIG (reference sequence). The CDR3 loop is CAWSRNGNQPQHF. CDR3 bases: TGTGCCTGGAGTCGAAACGGGAATCAGCCCCAGCATTTT.

The J gene is TRBJ2-7, the V gene TRBV6-6, with D perhaps TRBD1 (6 bases). The germline gives CDR1 MNHNY, CDR2 SVGAGI (reference sequence). The CDR3 covers 16 residues. Trimming stripped 6 bases from V and 4 bases from J, with 22 bases between. Here the CDR3 DNA reads TGTGCCAGCAGCCCAATGCGAGGGGGTGGGAATTACGAGCAGTACTTC. Translation: CASSPMRGGGNYEQYF.

Only one count was recorded for this clone. The genes are TRBV7-9 and TRBJ2-3; D may be TRBD1 (6 bases). The ends were cut back, 5 bases at V and 8 bases at J, with 20 bases in the middle. This CDR3 has 15 residues. The germline V gene encodes CDR1 SEHNR and CDR2 FQNEAQ (reference sequence). CDR3 protein: CASSQQGRKGATQYF. The CDR3, as DNA: TGTGCCAGCAGCCAACAGGGAAGAAAGGGCGCTACGCAGTATTTT.

This chain links TRBV27 with TRBJ2-5; 7 positions match TRBD2. The trim removed 3 bases at V and 4 bases at J, leaving 17 bases unmatched. The CDR3 sequence is 18 residues long. CDR1 is MNHEY and CDR2 is SMNVEV in the germline V gene (reference sequence). The CDR3 is CASSLGWGRAGIGETQYF. The CDR3 bases are TGTGCCAGCAGTTTGGGGTGGGGGAGGGCGGGGATTGGAGAGACCCAGTACTTC.

The gene calls are TRBV28 and TRBJ2-7; 7 nucleotides line up with TRBD1. The CDR3 is 13 amino acids. Germline trimming cut 6 bases from V and 2 bases from J; bases unmatched to any gene: 4. Germline V CDR1 and CDR2: MDHEN, SYDVKM. The CDR3 spells CASRLTGTYEQYF. The CDR3 nucleotides read TGTGCCAGCAGGCTGACAGGGACCTACGAGCAGTACTTC.

The chain is built from TRBV28 and TRBJ2-7; the D call may be TRBD1 or TRBD2 (5 bases each). Germline-derived CDR1 and CDR2 are MDHEN and SYDVKM. This CDR3 has 15 amino acids. V lost 7 bases, J lost 3 bases, and 19 bases lay in between. Here the CDR3 DNA reads TGTGCCAGCATTCCTGGGGGAAAAACGGGCTACGAGCAGTACTTC. Translation: CASIPGGKTGYEQYF.